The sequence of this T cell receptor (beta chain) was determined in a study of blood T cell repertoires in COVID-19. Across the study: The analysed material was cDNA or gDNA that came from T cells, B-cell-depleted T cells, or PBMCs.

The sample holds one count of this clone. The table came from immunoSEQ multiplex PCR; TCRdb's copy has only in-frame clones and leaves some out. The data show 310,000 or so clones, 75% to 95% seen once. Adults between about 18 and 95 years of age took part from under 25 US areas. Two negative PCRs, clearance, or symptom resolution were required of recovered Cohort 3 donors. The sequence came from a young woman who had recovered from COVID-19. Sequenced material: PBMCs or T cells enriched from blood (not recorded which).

As DNA, the CDR3 is TGTGCCTGGGGCATCCAGTTAAACACTGAAGCTTTCTTT. It specifies CAWGIQLNTEAFF. The V call is TRBV30, the J call TRBJ1-1, with D unclear. V shed 5 bases and J shed 2 bases, with 12 bases lying between them. Germline assignment: CDR1 GTSNPN and CDR2 SVGIG (reference sequence). The CDR3 spans 13 residues.